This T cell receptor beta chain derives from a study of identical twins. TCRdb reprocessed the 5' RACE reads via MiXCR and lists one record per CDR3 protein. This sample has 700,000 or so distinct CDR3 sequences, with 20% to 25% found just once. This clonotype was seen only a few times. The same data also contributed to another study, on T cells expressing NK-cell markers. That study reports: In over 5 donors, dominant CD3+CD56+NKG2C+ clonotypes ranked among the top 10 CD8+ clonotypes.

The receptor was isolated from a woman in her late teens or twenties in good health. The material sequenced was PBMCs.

The CDR3 DNA reads as TGTGCCAGCTTGGGAGGTACGGGTAGCGGACATACCCGAGCCTACAATGAGCAGTTCTTC. It specifies CASLGGTGSGHTRAYNEQFF. The chain links TRBV6-2 or TRBV6-3 to TRBJ2-1, with D perhaps TRBD2 (6 bases). V was trimmed by 8 bases and J by 2 bases, leaving 31 bases between them. Germline CDR1 and CDR2: MNHEY and SVGEGT. The CDR3 contains 20 residues.